One sample yielded the 15 T cell receptor beta chains listed below, sequenced in a study of beta chain features in type 1 diabetes. These TCRs are of unknown antigen specificity. The whole isolated RNA underwent reverse transcription, so sequencing captured expressed TCRB transcripts. Measured with immunoSEQ multiplex PCR; TCRdb has only the in-frame clones, and not every one. The sample lists around 310,000 clones, approximately 15% occurring once. The study, taken as a whole, reports: All four CD4+ subsets of Type 1 diabetes patients contained TCRB CDR3s that were moderately but significantly shorter.

The sequenced material came from naive CD4+ T cells from blood. These receptors were obtained from a woman between 18 and 30 years old with type 1 diabetes.

The chain links TRBV6-6 to TRBJ1-2, with TRBD1 identical over 10 bases. Germline values: CDR1 MNHNY, CDR2 SVGAGI (reference sequence). The junction had 7 bases not matched to a gene; V was cut back by 5 bases and J by 7 bases. The CDR3 is 14 amino acids. The CDR3 loop reads CASSPTGTGVGYTF. The CDR3 bases are TGTGCCAGCAGTCCCACCGGGACAGGGGTTGGCTACACCTTC.

The chain couples TRBV28 to TRBJ2-1; D may be TRBD1 (6 bases). This CDR3 has 15 amino acids. Germline CDR1 reads MDHEN; CDR2 reads SYDVKM. The germline V and J ends were trimmed by 3 bases and 6 bases, with 15 bases remaining between them. In DNA, the CDR3 is TGTGCCAGCAGTTTGATGGGGGCAGGATTCAATGAGCAGTTCTTC. Its protein product is CASSLMGAGFNEQFF.

A few counts support this clone. The CDR3 nucleotides are TGTGCCAGCAGTGGACAGCTTTTCGGCGAGCAGTACGTC. This codes for CASSGQLFGEQYV. The chain uses TRBV6-1 and TRBJ2-7, with D possibly matching TRBD1 (5 bases). CDR1 and CDR2 from the germline V gene are MNHNS and SASEGT. The CDR3 is made up of 13 amino acids. The V and J ends lost 4 bases and 6 bases respectively, with 13 bases between them.

A few counts support this clone. The genes are TRBV30 and TRBJ1-2; 8 bases align to TRBD1. Per germline, CDR1 GTSNPN and CDR2 SVGIG (reference sequence). This CDR3 region has 14 residues. J lost 7 bases, V lost 5 bases, and 12 bases had no gene match. Here the CDR3 DNA reads TGTGCCTGGGACGGACAGGGACGAGCGTCTGGCTACACCTTC. It codes for CAWDGQGRASGYTF.

The chain has TRBV27 and TRBJ1-1, with a weak D call TRBD1 (6 bases). Trimming stripped 6 bases from V and 11 bases from J, with 22 bases between. Germline CDR1 is MNHEY and CDR2 is SMNVEV (reference sequence). CDR3 length: 14 residues. DNA of the CDR3: TGTGCCAGCAGCCCCCGCGGGGGCCCTGAGGGGGCTTTCTTT. As protein: CASSPRGGPEGAFF.

The CDR3 coding sequence is TGTGCCAGCAGCCAAGGGCGAGACAGGGCCTACGAGCAGTACTTC. This gives the protein CASSQGRDRAYEQYF. The rearrangement uses TRBV4-2 and TRBJ2-7, with 7 bases matching TRBD1. The CDR3 spans 15 residues. Per germline, CDR1 LGHNA and CDR2 YNFKEQ. The J segment lost 2 bases and the V segment lost 1 base, leaving 5 bases of the junction unmatched.

This clone was detected only a few times. The genes are TRBV29-1 and TRBJ1-2; 9 nucleotides agree with TRBD1. The V and J ends lost 6 bases and 1 base, in that order; junction bases with no gene match: 9. Germline V gene sequence: CDR1 SQVTM, CDR2 ANQGSEA. This CDR3 comprises 15 residues. CDR3 bases: TGCAGCGTCCGACAGGGGGTACTTCTTAACTATGGCTACACCTTC. Translating gives CSVRQGVLLNYGYTF.

This clone showed up just a few times. The rearrangement uses TRBV5-1 and TRBJ2-7; the D gene is possibly TRBD1 (6 bases). Between the trimmed V and J ends, which lost 5 bases and 3 bases, there was a span of 18 bases. CDR3 size: 15 residues. Germline CDR1 and CDR2: SGHRS and YFSETQ. The CDR3 reads CASSPRTDTFYEQYF. CDR3 DNA sequence: TGCGCCAGCAGTCCACGGACAGATACCTTCTACGAGCAGTACTTC.

This clone has more than one count but fewer than ten. The genes are TRBV9 and TRBJ2-1; 7 nucleotides align to TRBD2. With 0 bases clipped from V and 1 base from J, the junction kept 1 base outside the gene matches. The CDR3 sequence is 15 residues long. Per germline, CDR1 SGDLS and CDR2 YYNGEE. The CDR3 nucleotides are TGTGCCAGCAGCGTAGCGGGACTATCCTACAATGAGCAGTTCTTC. Encoded protein: CASSVAGLSYNEQFF. The full variable domain, in which reference TRBV9 and TRBJ2-1 provide the parts outside the CDR3, is DSGVTQTPKHLITATGQRVTLRCSPRSGDLSVYWYQQSLDQGLQFLIQYYNGEERAKGNILERFSAQQFPDLHSELNLSSLELGDSALYFCASSVAGLSYNEQFFGPGTRLTVL.

The chain couples TRBV5-1 to TRBJ2-7, with D hard to call. Between the trimmed V and J ends, which lost 2 bases and 3 bases, there was a span of 21 bases. The germline CDR1 and CDR2 sequences are SGHRS and YFSETQ. The CDR3 sequence is 17 residues long. CDR3 in DNA: TGCGCCAGCAGCTTTTTAAATCACCGTCCACAGAGCTACGAGCAGTACGTC. It codes for CASSFLNHRPQSYEQYV.

The J gene is TRBJ2-3, the V gene TRBV2; D gene uncertain. CDR3 length: 12 amino acids. Trimming stripped 5 bases from V and 2 bases from J, with 5 bases between. CDR1 and CDR2 (germline): SNHLY, FYNNEI. CDR3 sequence (DNA): TGTGCCAGCAGTCCATTCACAGATACGCAGTATTTT. Translating gives CASSPFTDTQYF.

This clone was seen only a few times. This chain uses TRBV28 with TRBJ2-7; D is possibly TRBD1 (6 bases). V was trimmed by 5 bases and J by 5 bases, leaving 13 bases between them. The CDR3 consists of 13 residues. CDR1 is MDHEN and CDR2 is SYDVKM in the germline V gene. The CDR3 bases are TGTGCCAGCAGTAATCAGGGGCGCCACGAGCAGTACTTC. As protein: CASSNQGRHEQYF.

This clone occurred a few times. This sample also contains other DNA sequences that code for the same CDR3. This sequence joins TRBV5-4 and TRBJ2-7, with 7 positions matching TRBD1. The germline V gene has CDR1 SGHNT and CDR2 YYREEE (reference sequence). The CDR3 runs 14 residues. The V and J ends lost 0 bases and 2 bases, in that order; junction bases with no gene match: 2. DNA for the CDR3: TGTGCCAGCAGCTTGGGGACAGGAACCTACGAGCAGTACTTC. This gives the protein CASSLGTGTYEQYF.

Only a few counts were recorded for this clone. This sequence joins TRBV30 and TRBJ2-7; D is ambiguous. Trimming pared 1 base from V and 4 bases from J, leaving 5 bases between. Germline CDR1 is GTSNPN and CDR2 is SVGIG (reference sequence). The CDR3 extends over 11 amino acids. CDR3 amino acids: CAWSGRYEQYF. As DNA, the CDR3 is TGTGCCTGGAGTGGCAGGTACGAGCAGTACTTC.

This clone has a handful of counts. The chain recombines TRBV5-4 with TRBJ2-5; 10 bases are a match to TRBD2. The germline CDR1 and CDR2 sequences are SGHNT and YYREEE (reference sequence). The ends lost 4 bases at V and 5 bases at J; junction bases unmatched: 11. This CDR3 comprises 16 residues. In DNA form, the CDR3 reads TGTGCCAGCAGCCTGGGCCTAGCGGGAGAGTTGGAGACCCAGTACTTC. Translation gives CASSLGLAGELETQYF.